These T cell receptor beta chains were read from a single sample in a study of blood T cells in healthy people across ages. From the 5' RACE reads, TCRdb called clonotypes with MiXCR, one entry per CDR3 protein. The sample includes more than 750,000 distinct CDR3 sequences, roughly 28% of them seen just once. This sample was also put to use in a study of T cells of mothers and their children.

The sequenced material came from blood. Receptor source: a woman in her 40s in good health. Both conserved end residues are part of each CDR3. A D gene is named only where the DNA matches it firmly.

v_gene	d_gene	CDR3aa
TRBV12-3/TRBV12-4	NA	CASSRTAVLTNYGYTF
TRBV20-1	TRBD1	CSAGPVDRGQETQYF
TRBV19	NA	CASSLDGTNNQPQHF
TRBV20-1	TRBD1	CSARGTAYEAFF
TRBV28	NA	CASRDPGRGVGQPQHF
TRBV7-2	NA	CASSQRGRSNQPQHF
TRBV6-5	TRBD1	CASRGQAATEAFF
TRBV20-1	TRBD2	CSASLGLAGVQGTQYF
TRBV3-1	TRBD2	CASSQDAGGGRNERFF
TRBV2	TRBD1	CASKSGGQGNSPLHF
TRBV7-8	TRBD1	CASSLATGGPSYEQYF
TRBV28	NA	CASSGLETGSYEQYF
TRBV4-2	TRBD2	CASSQGLAGGLDEQYF
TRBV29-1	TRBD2	CSAGGGSSYEQYF
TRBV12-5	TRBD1	CASGFSPWDSKIYEQYF
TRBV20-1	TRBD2	CSAKGVGLAASYEQYF
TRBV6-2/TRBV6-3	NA	CASSTVGTEAFF
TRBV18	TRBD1	CASSFEQGSGETQYF
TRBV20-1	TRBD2	CSAPPGLAGGPRYNEQFF
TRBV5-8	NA	CASSLMGGGYTF
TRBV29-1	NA	CSVRLGSYEQFF
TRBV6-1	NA	CANSEASSGGYEQYF
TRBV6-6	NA	CASSLQGTGNTIYF
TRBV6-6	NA	CASSSSTASYEQYF